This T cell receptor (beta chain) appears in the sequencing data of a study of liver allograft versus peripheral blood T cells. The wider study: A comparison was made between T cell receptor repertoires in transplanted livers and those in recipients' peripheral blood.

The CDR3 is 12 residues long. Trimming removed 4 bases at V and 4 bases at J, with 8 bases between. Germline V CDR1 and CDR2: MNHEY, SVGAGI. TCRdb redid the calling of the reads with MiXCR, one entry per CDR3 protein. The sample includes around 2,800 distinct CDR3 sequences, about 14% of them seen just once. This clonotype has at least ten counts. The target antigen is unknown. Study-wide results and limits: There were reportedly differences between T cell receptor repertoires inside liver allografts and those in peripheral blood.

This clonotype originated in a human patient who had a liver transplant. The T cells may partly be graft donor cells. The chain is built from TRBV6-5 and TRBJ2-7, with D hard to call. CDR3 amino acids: CASSSGRYEQYF. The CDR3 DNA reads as TGTGCCAGCAGTTCCGGACGGTACGAGCAGTACTTC.